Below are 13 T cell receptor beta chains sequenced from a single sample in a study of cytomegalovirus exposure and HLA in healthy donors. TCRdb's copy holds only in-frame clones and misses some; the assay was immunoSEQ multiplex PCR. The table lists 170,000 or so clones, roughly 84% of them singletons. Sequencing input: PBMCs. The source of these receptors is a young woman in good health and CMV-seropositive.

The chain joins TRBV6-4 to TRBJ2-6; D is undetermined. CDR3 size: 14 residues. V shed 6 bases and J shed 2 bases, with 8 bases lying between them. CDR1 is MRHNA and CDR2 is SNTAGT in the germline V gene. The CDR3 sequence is CASSRETGANVLTF. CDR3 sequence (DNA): TGTGCCAGCAGCCGTGAGACTGGGGCCAACGTCCTGACTTTC.

CDR3 protein: CASSSPGTGPSEQYF. CDR3 nucleotides: TGTGCCAGCAGCTCACCCGGGACAGGGCCCTCCGAGCAGTACTTC. The chain carries TRBV5-5 and TRBJ2-7; TRBD1 aligns across 9 bases. CDR1 is SGHKS, CDR2 YYEKEE, per germline (reference sequence). With V trimmed by 3 bases and J by 6 bases, 10 bases remained unmatched. The CDR3 extends over 15 amino acids.

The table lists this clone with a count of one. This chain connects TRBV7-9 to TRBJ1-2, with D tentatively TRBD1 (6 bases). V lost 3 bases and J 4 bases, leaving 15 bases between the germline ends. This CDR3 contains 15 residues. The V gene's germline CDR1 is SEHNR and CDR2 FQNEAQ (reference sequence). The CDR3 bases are TGTGCCAGCAGCTTGCACAGGGATATTGTCTATGGCTACACCTTC. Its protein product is CASSLHRDIVYGYTF.

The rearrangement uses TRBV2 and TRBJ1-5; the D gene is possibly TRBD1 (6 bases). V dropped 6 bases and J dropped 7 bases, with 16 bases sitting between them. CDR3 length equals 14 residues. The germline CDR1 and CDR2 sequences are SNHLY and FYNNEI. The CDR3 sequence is CASRETGMEQPQHF. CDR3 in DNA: TGTGCCAGCAGAGAAACAGGGATGGAGCAGCCCCAGCATTTT.

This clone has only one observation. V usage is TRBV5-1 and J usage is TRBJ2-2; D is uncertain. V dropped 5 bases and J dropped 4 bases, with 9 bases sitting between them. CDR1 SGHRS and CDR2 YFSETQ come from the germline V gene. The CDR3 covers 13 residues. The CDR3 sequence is CASRRFSTGELFF. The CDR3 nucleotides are TGCGCCAGCAGGCGGTTCAGCACCGGGGAGCTGTTTTTT.

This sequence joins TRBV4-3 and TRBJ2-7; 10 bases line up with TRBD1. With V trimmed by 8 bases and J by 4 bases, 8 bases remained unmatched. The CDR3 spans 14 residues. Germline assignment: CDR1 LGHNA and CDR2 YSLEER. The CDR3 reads CASGRDRGPYEQYF. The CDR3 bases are TGCGCCAGCGGGAGGGACAGGGGTCCGTACGAGCAGTACTTC.

CDR3 nucleotide sequence: TGCGCCAGCAGCTTGGGGCAGACTAGCGGGGGAAGCACAGATACGCAGTATTTT. Translated, it gives CASSLGQTSGGSTDTQYF. This chain joins TRBV5-1 and TRBJ2-3; 12 bases map to TRBD2. V trimming: 0 bases; J trimming: 0 bases; junction bases outside the gene matches: 5. The germline V gene encodes CDR1 SGHRS and CDR2 YFSETQ. This CDR3 comprises 18 residues.

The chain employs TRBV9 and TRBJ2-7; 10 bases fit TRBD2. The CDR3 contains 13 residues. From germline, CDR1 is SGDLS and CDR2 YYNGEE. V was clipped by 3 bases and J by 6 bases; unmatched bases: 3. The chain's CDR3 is CASSGRLAGEQYF. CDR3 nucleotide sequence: TGTGCCAGCAGCGGTCGACTAGCGGGCGAGCAGTACTTC.

CDR3 sequence (DNA): TGTGCCAGCACCTCCAGCACAGATACGCAGTATTTT. Its protein is CASTSSTDTQYF. The rearrangement uses TRBV7-9 and TRBJ2-3; D call uncertain. V gave up 7 bases and J gave up 0 bases, with 5 bases separating them. CDR3 length: 12 residues. Germline CDR1 and CDR2: SEHNR and FQNEAQ (reference sequence).

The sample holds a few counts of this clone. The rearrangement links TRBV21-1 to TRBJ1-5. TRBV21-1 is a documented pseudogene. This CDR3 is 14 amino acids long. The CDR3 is CASSKPRSNQPQHF. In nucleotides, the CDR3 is TGTGCCAGCAGCAAACCCCGGAGCAATCAGCCCCAGCATTTT.

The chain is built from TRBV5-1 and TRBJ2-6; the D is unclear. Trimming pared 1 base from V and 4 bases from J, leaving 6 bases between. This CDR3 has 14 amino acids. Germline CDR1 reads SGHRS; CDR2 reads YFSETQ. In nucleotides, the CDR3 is TGCGCCAGCAGCTTGTCGTCGGGGGCCAACGTCCTGACTTTC. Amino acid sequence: CASSLSSGANVLTF.

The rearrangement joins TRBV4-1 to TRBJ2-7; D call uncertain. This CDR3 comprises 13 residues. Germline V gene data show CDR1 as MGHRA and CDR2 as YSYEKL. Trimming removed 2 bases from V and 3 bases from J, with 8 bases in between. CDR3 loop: CASSQFRNYEQYF. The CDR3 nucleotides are TGCGCCAGCAGCCAATTCAGGAACTACGAGCAGTACTTC.

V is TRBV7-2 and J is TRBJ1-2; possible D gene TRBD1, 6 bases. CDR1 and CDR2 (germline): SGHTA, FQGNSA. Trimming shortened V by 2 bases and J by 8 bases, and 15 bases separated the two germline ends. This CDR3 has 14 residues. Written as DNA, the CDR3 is TGTGCCAGCAGCTTAACCAACAGGGCAGGGGGCTACACCTTC. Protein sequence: CASSLTNRAGGYTF.